Each of the 8 T cell receptor beta chains below was sequenced from the same sample in a study of T cell clonality in common variable immunodeficiency. TCRdb's table, derived via immunoSEQ multiplex PCR, lists solely in-frame clones and lacks some. The sample shows about 42,000 clones, no singletons; the ten largest hold 1.2% to 1.5%. Sequencing input: peripheral blood mononuclear cells. The receptors originated from a person aged 18 to 75 in good health.

This clone was seen many times. The sequenced fragment ends 3 residues before the CDR3 boundary, so the rest is inferred from the germline J gene. The chain carries TRBV6-1 and TRBJ1-5; TRBD1 matches at 8 bases. Germline assignment: CDR1 MNHNS and CDR2 SASEGT. V dropped 4 bases and J dropped 0; count of bases not matched to a gene: 2. The CDR3 spans 15 residues. CDR3 DNA, as far as it was read: TGTGCCAGCAGTGCCGACAGGGGTAGCAATCAGCCC. It specifies CASSADRGSNQP. The CDR3 as a whole reads CASSADRGSNQPQHF.

This clone has a count of ten or more. The sequence runs out 3 residues before the end of the CDR3; the remainder is reconstructed from the germline J gene. This sequence joins TRBV19 and TRBJ2-6; D is undetermined. Trimming took 7 bases from V and 1 from J, leaving 5 bases between them. Looked up from germline, CDR1 is LNHDA and CDR2 is SQIVND (reference sequence). The CDR3 extends over 13 amino acids. The sequenced part of the CDR3 DNA is TGTGCCAGTACAGAGTCTGGGGCCAACGTC. The encoded protein is CASTESGANV. The CDR3, in full, reads CASTESGANVLTF.

This clone was detected many times. From the germline J gene comes the end of the CDR3, since the read stops 3 residues before it. This sequence joins TRBV7-2 and TRBJ2-7; D is perhaps TRBD1 (5 bases). CDR1 and CDR2 (germline): SGHTA, FQGNSA. The CDR3 extends over 13 amino acids. The V and J ends lost 1 base and 3 bases respectively, with 7 bases between them. The CDR3 bases that were read are TGTGCCAGCAGCTTAGTCGACAGCTACGAG. It is translated as CASSLVDSYE. The CDR3 in its entirety is CASSLVDSYEQYF.

This clone was counted ten times or more. The read is 3 residues too short to cover the CDR3 end, so that end is filled in from the germline J gene. The rearrangement links TRBV5-4 to TRBJ2-3, with D perhaps TRBD1 (5 bases). V lost 4 bases to trimming and J lost 0 bases, with 12 bases between them. Per germline, CDR1 SGHNT and CDR2 YYREEE (reference sequence). CDR3 length: 15 residues. CDR3 sequence reads: CASSTRTPSTDTQYF. The part of the CDR3 DNA that was read is TGTGCCAGCAGCACGCGGACACCTAGCACAGATACG.

The sample holds many counts of this clone. The read ends 3 residues shy of where the CDR3 ends; the end is completed using the germline J gene. The V call is TRBV7-3, the J call TRBJ2-1; TRBD2 aligns across 7 bases. J gave up 7 bases and V 0 bases, and 9 bases lay outside the gene matches. CDR3 length: 16 residues. From germline, CDR1 is SGHTA and CDR2 FQGTGA. Partial CDR3 DNA: TGTGCCAGCAGCTTAACTAGGGCGGGAGTTAGTAATGAG. Its translation is CASSLTRAGVSNE. In full, the CDR3 is CASSLTRAGVSNEQFF.

This clone was detected ten times or more. The read terminates 3 residues ahead of where the CDR3 ends, so the germline J gene completes it. The V gene is TRBV30, the J gene TRBJ2-3; 7 bases are shared with TRBD2. Germline CDR1 reads GTSNPN; CDR2 reads SVGIG (reference sequence). This CDR3 has 14 amino acids. V lost 0 bases and J lost 4; bases outside the gene matches: 4. The CDR3 region is CAWSVGGSADTQYF. CDR3 DNA, as far as it was read: TGTGCCTGGAGTGTGGGCGGGAGCGCAGATACG.

This clone occurred many times. The observed sequence ends 3 residues before the CDR3 terminus, with the missing tail filled in from the germline J gene. This chain joins TRBV6-1 and TRBJ2-1, with TRBD1 as a possible D gene (5 bases). The germline gives CDR1 MNHNS, CDR2 SASEGT. Trimming shortened V by 3 bases and J by 3 bases, and 12 bases separated the two germline ends. CDR3 size: 15 residues. This chain's CDR3 is CASSDRQPVYNEQFF. Incomplete CDR3 DNA: TGTGCCAGCAGTGATCGACAGCCCGTCTACAATGAG.

This clone has only a few counts. The read terminates 3 residues ahead of where the CDR3 ends, so the germline J gene completes it. The rearrangement joins TRBV2 to TRBJ2-3, with 8 bases lining up with TRBD2. The junction had 5 bases not matched to a gene; V was cut back by 7 bases and J by 2 bases. Germline loops: CDR1 SNHLY, CDR2 FYNNEI. The length of the CDR3 is 14 residues. The sequenced CDR3 bases are TGTGCCAGCAAACTAGCGGAACACACAGATACG. It yields the protein CASKLAEHTDT. The CDR3 reads in full as CASKLAEHTDTQYF.